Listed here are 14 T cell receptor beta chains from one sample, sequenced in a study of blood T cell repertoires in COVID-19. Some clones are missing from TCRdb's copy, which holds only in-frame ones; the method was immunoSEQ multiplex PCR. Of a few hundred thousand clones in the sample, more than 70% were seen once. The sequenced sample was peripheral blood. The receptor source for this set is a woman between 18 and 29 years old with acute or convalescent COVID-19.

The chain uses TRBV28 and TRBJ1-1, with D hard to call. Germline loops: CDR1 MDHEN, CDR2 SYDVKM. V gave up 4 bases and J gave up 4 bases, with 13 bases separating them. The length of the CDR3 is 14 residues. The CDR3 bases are TGTGCCAGCAGTTCCCGAGGGAGGGTCACTGAAGCTTTCTTT. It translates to CASSSRGRVTEAFF.

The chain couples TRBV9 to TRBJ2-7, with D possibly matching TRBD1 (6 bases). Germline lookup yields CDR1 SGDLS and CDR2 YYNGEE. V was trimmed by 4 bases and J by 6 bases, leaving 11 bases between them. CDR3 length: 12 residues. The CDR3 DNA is TGTGCCAGCAGCTCGACCAGGGGCGAGCAGTACTTC. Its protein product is CASSSTRGEQYF.

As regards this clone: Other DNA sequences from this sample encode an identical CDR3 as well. The chain's CDR3 is CASSLRGPYQETQYF. The CDR3 DNA reads TGCGCCAGCAGCTTGCGCGGGCCTTACCAAGAGACCCAGTACTTC. The chain links TRBV5-1 to TRBJ2-5; possibly TRBD2 for D (5 bases). This CDR3 region has 15 residues. Germline V gene data show CDR1 as SGHRS and CDR2 as YFSETQ. V lost 1 base, J lost 0 bases, and 10 bases lay in between.

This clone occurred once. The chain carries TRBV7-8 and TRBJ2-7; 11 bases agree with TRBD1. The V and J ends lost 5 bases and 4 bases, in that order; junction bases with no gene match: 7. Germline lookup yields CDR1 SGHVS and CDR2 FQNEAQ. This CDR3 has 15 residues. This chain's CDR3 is CASSTIRDRGYEQYF. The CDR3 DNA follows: TGTGCCAGCAGCACCATCCGGGACAGGGGGTACGAGCAGTACTTC.

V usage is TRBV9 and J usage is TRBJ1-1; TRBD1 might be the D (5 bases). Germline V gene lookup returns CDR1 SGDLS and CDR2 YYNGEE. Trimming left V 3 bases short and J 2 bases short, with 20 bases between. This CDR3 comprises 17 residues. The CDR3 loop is CASSAGVGVSSNTEAFF. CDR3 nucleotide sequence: TGTGCCAGCAGCGCGGGGGTAGGGGTTTCTTCAAACACTGAAGCTTTCTTT.

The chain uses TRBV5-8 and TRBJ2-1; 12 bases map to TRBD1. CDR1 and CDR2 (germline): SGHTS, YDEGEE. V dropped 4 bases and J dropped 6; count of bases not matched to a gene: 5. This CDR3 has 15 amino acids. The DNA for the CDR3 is TGTGCCAGCAGCCCCGGGACAGGGGGCTTCAATGAGCAGTTCTTC. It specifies CASSPGTGGFNEQFF.

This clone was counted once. CDR3 region: CASSRIKTSGGDYNEQFF. The CDR3 bases are TGTGCCAGCAGCCGGATAAAGACTAGCGGGGGCGACTACAATGAGCAGTTCTTC. This chain links TRBV3-1 (or the pseudogene TRBV3-2) with TRBJ2-1, with TRBD2 matching 12 bases. In germline, CDR1 is LGHDT, CDR2 YNNKEL (reference sequence). The J segment lost 3 bases and the V segment lost 4 bases, leaving 10 bases of the junction unmatched. The length of the CDR3 is 18 residues.

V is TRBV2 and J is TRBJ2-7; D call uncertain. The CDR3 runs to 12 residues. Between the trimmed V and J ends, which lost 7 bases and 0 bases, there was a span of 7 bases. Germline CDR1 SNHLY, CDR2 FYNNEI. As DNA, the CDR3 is TGTGCCAGCATGGGCAGCTCCTACGAGCAGTACTTC. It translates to CASMGSSYEQYF.

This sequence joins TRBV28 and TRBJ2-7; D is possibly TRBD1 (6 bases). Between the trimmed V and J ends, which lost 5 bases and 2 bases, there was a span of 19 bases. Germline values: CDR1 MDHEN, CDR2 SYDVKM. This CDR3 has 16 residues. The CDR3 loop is CASSHEAGTPTYEQYF. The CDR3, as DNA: TGTGCCAGCAGTCACGAAGCCGGGACACCCACCTACGAGCAGTACTTC.

CDR3: CASSFIGGVDGELFF. The CDR3 DNA reads as TGCGCCAGCAGCTTTATCGGGGGTGTGGACGGGGAGCTGTTTTTT. The chain employs TRBV5-1 and TRBJ2-2, with D tentatively TRBD2 (6 bases). This CDR3 spans 15 amino acids. The V gene's germline CDR1 is SGHRS and CDR2 YFSETQ. V lost 2 bases to trimming and J lost 7 bases, with 15 bases between them.

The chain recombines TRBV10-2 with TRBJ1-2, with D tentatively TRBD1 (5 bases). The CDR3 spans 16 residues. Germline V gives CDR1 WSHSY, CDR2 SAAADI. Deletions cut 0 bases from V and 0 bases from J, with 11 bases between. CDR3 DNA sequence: TGCGCCAGCAGTGAGTCGTTGGGGCCCTCTAACTATGGCTACACCTTC. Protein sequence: CASSESLGPSNYGYTF.

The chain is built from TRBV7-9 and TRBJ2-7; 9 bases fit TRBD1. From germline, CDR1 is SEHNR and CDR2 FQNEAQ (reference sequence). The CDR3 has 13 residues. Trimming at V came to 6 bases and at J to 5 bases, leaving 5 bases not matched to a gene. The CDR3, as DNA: TGTGCCAGCAGAGGGACAGGGCCTCACGAGCAGTACTTC. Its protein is CASRGTGPHEQYF.

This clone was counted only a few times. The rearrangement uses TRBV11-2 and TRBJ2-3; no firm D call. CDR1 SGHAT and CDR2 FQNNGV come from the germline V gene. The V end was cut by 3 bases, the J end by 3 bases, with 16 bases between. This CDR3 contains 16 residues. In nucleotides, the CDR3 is TGTGCCAGCAGCTTGCGACTTAGCAAGGCGACAGATACGCAGTATTTT. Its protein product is CASSLRLSKATDTQYF.

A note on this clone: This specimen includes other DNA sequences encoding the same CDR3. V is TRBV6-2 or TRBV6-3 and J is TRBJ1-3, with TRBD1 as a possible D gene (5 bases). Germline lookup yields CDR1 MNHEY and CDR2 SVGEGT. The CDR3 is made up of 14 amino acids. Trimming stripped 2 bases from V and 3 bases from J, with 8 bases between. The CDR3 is CASSYRGFGNTIYF. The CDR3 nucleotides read TGTGCCAGCAGTTACAGGGGATTTGGAAACACCATATATTTT.